Detailed here is one TCR beta chain. In the study's own analysis: Estimates of nucleated cell counts were drawn from the amplification of reference gene primers. Produced via immunoSEQ multiplex PCR; TCRdb's table is partial and in-frame only. The V and J calls and clone size come from that table; D and trimming were worked out from the DNA. The data contain 55,000 to 75,000 clones, 80% to 85% of them seen just once; the ten biggest clones take up around 10%. The source of the sample is a study of blood T cell repertoires in COVID-19. Study information: Nucleic acid was either cDNA or gDNA, and it came from T cells, B-cell-depleted T cells, or PBMCs.

The CDR3 has 17 amino acids. Trimming at V came to 2 bases and at J to 6 bases, leaving 12 bases not matched to a gene. CDR1 and CDR2 from the germline V gene are MGHDK and SYGVNS. A Seattle source enrolled patients during active infection and followed them longitudinally. This chain connects TRBV25-1 to TRBJ1-4, with 7 bases fitting TRBD1. Sequences were obtained from peripheral blood. This TCR came from an older man with COVID-19, enrolled during active disease. CDR3 in amino acids: CASSEPPSVTGYEKLFF. As DNA, the CDR3 is TGTGCCAGCAGTGAACCTCCCTCAGTGACAGGGTATGAAAAACTGTTTTTT. Full variable domain (missing parts from reference TRBV25-1 and TRBJ1-4): EADIYQTPRYLVIGTGKKITLECSQTMGHDKMYWYQQDPGMELHLIHYSYGVNSTEKGDLSSESTVSRIRTEHFPLTLESARPSHTSQYLCASSEPPSVTGYEKLFFGSGTQLSVL.